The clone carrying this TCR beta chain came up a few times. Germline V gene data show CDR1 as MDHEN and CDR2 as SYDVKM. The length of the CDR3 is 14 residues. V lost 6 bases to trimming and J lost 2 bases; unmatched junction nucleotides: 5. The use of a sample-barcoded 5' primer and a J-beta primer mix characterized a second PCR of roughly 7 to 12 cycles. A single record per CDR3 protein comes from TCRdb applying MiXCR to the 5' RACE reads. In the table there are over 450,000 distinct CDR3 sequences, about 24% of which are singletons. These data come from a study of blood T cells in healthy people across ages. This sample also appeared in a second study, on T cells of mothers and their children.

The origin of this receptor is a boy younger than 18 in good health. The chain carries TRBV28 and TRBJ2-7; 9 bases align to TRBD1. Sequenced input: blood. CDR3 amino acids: CASRRGQGTYEQYF. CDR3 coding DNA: TGTGCCAGCAGGAGGGGACAGGGCACCTACGAGCAGTACTTC. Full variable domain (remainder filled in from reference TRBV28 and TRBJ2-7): DVKVTQSSRYLVKRTGEKVFLECVQDMDHENMFWYRQDPGLGLRLIYFSYDVKMKEKGDIPEGYSVSREKKERFSLILESASTNQTSMYLCASRRGQGTYEQYFGPGTRLTVT.